What follows is one TCR beta chain and its context. What it binds is not known. Then a second PCR, running roughly 7 to 11 cycles, was carried out with a sample-barcoded 5' primer and a J-beta primer mix. Every cDNA molecule bore a tag from a template-switch adaptor containing 12 random nucleotides. From the 5' RACE reads, TCRdb called clonotypes with MiXCR, one entry per CDR3 protein. The sample lists fewer than 1,000,000 distinct CDR3 sequences, approximately 44% occurring once. Every donor gave ten milliliters of peripheral blood. With each sample, at least 6 micrograms of total RNA were extracted. This CDR3 spans 15 amino acids. CDR1 SGHRS and CDR2 YFSETQ come from the germline V gene. V gave up 0 bases and J gave up 0 bases, with 7 bases separating them. The data derive from a study of blood T cells in healthy people across ages. Study outcomes and limitations: Unknown donor CMV status possibly confounded expanded clonotype changes.

V and J are TRBV5-1 and TRBJ2-1; D is unresolved. The source of this sequence is a man in his fifties or sixties in good health. Source material: blood. CDR3 protein: CASSLAVGSYNEQFF. Here the CDR3 DNA reads TGCGCCAGCAGCTTGGCTGTGGGCTCCTACAATGAGCAGTTCTTC. Together with reference TRBV5-1 and TRBJ2-1, the CDR3 gives the full variable domain: KAGVTQTPRYLIKTRGQQVTLSCSPISGHRSVSWYQQTPGQGLQFLFEYFSETQRNKGNFPGRFSGRQFSNSRSEMNVSTLELGDSALYLCASSLAVGSYNEQFFGPGTRLTVL.